This passage covers 28 T cell receptor beta chains from one sample sequenced in a study of T-cell reconstitution after alpha-beta-depleted transplantation in children. The TCRbeta library was prepared with unique molecular identifiers. TCRdb re-analysed the PCR reads in MiXCR, keeping a single row per CDR3 protein. Of approximately 97,000 distinct CDR3 sequences listed, around 7% are singletons. Material: PBMCs, obtained before TCRalphabeta/CD19-depleted stem cell transplant. The receptors derive from a boy aged 2-9 years with acute lymphoblastic leukemia, due to receive a stem cell transplant.

This clonotype was recorded many times. V gene TRBV18 combines with J gene TRBJ2-3, with D perhaps matching TRBD1 (6 bases). This CDR3 is built from 12 residues. Per the germline V gene, CDR1 is KGHSH and CDR2 is LQKENI. V was pared by 6 bases and J by 6 bases, with 10 bases between. The CDR3 sequence: CASSLQGDTQYF. The CDR3 DNA follows: TGTGCCAGCTCCCTTCAGGGGGATACGCAGTATTTT.

This clonotype was found many times. The V gene is TRBV10-2, the J gene TRBJ2-7, with TRBD2 matching over 9 bases. CDR1 is WSHSY, CDR2 SAAADI, per germline. This CDR3 is built from 16 residues. The ends lost 7 bases at V and 0 bases at J; junction bases unmatched: 10. The CDR3 reads CASMGLAPSSSYEQYF. DNA for the CDR3: TGCGCCAGCATGGGACTAGCTCCATCGAGCTCCTACGAGCAGTACTTC.

The V and J genes are TRBV27 and TRBJ1-6; 7 nucleotides match TRBD1. The CDR3 spans 13 residues. The V gene's germline CDR1 is MNHEY and CDR2 SMNVEV (reference sequence). V shed 4 bases, J shed 8 bases, and the junction held 2 bases outside the gene matches. The CDR3 region is CASSYRGYSPLHF. The CDR3 DNA follows: TGTGCCAGCAGTTACAGGGGTTATTCACCCCTCCACTTT.

A word on this clonotype: A much larger clone is a single base away; this may be a read error. This chain connects TRBV9 to TRBJ2-5; 8 bases align to TRBD2. CDR3 length: 15 residues. Germline CDR1 and CDR2: SGDLS and YYNGEE. For the CDR3, the DNA is TGTGCCAGCAGCGTAGCCGGACTAGCAACAGAGACCGAGTACTTC. It yields the protein CASSVAGLATETEYF. Full variable domain (outside the CDR3, taken from reference TRBV9 and TRBJ2-5): DSGVTQTPKHLITATGQRVTLRCSPRSGDLSVYWYQQSLDQGLQFLIQYYNGEERAKGNILERFSAQQFPDLHSELNLSSLELGDSALYFCASSVAGLATETEYFGPGTRLLVL.

The V gene is TRBV7-2, the J gene TRBJ1-1; 7 bases map to TRBD1. The ends lost 5 bases at V and 8 bases at J; junction bases unmatched: 8. Germline assignment: CDR1 SGHTA and CDR2 FQGNSA. There are 13 residues in the CDR3. The CDR3 nucleotides are TGTGCCAGCAGCCTCGACAGGGTGACCGAAGCTTTCTTT. Its protein is CASSLDRVTEAFF.

This clonotype was counted only a few times. This rearrangement joins TRBV7-2 to TRBJ1-1; TRBD1 might be the D (6 bases). Germline CDR1 and CDR2: SGHTA and FQGNSA. Trimming shortened V by 1 base and J by 4 bases, and 13 bases separated the two germline ends. The CDR3 is 15 residues long. CDR3 amino acids: CASSLGSGVPTEAFF. CDR3 nucleotides: TGTGCCAGCAGCTTAGGGTCAGGGGTCCCCACTGAAGCTTTCTTT. Combining the CDR3 with reference TRBV7-2 and TRBJ1-1 gives the whole variable domain GAGVSQSPSNKVTEKGKDVELRCDPISGHTALYWYRQSLGQGLEFLIYFQGNSAPDKSGLPSDRFSAERTGGSVSTLTIQRTQQEDSAVYLCASSLGSGVPTEAFFGQGTRLTVV.

This clonotype has ten or more counts. V usage is TRBV15 and J usage is TRBJ2-6, with unresolved D. V was pared by 0 bases and J by 2 bases, with 5 bases between. Germline CDR1 is LNHNV and CDR2 is YYDKDF (reference sequence). The CDR3 extends over 15 amino acids. The CDR3 DNA is TGTGCCACCAGCAGAGATTTTGCTGGGGCCAACGTCCTGACTTTC. Protein: CATSRDFAGANVLTF.

This rearrangement joins TRBV3-1 to TRBJ1-1, with D possibly being TRBD1 (5 bases). There are 15 residues in the CDR3. With 4 bases removed from V and 4 bases from J, the gap between germline ends came to 16 bases. Germline CDR1 LGHDT, CDR2 YNNKEL (reference sequence). The CDR3 reads CASSRDSWTLTEAFF. The CDR3 DNA sequence: TGTGCCAGCAGCCGGGACTCATGGACGCTCACTGAAGCTTTCTTT.

This chain uses TRBV2 with TRBJ2-7; D unclear. Germline CDR1 reads SNHLY; CDR2 reads FYNNEI. This CDR3 is 12 amino acids long. V lost 0 bases, J lost 10 bases, and 10 bases lay in between. The CDR3 region is CASSEAAPFQYF. CDR3 bases: TGTGCCAGCAGTGAAGCAGCCCCTTTCCAGTACTTC.

This clonotype was detected ten times or more. This chain connects TRBV15 to TRBJ1-6; D remains unclear. V lost 3 bases to trimming and J lost 7 bases, with 13 bases between them. The CDR3 covers 15 residues. CDR1 and CDR2 from the germline V gene are LNHNV and YYDKDF (reference sequence). CDR3 DNA sequence: TGTGCCACCAGCAGCCTGCGCCCTTCCAATTCACCCCTCCACTTT. It encodes CATSSLRPSNSPLHF.

This sequence joins TRBV20-1 and TRBJ2-3; 7 positions agree with TRBD2. V gave up 2 bases and J gave up 1 base; unmatched junction bases: 0. The CDR3 runs 13 residues. CDR1 is DFQATT, CDR2 SNEGSKA, per germline (reference sequence). The CDR3: CSARLAGTDTQYF. CDR3 in DNA: TGCAGTGCTAGACTAGCGGGCACAGATACGCAGTATTTT.

The genes are TRBV4-3 and TRBJ2-1; 11 bases map to TRBD2. Germline V gives CDR1 LGHNA, CDR2 YSLEER. The CDR3 is made up of 16 amino acids. J lost 2 bases, V lost 4 bases, and 4 bases had no gene match. The CDR3 bases are TGCGCCAGCAGCCCGACTAGCGGGGACCCCTACAATGAGCAGTTCTTC. This gives the protein CASSPTSGDPYNEQFF.

This clonotype occurred a few times. The CDR3 here is CASSQWIDTQYF. The CDR3 DNA is TGTGCCAGCAGCCAATGGATAGATACGCAGTATTTT. The genes are TRBV3-1 and TRBJ2-3; D not certain. CDR3 length equals 12 residues. V shed 2 bases and J shed 5 bases, with 5 bases lying between them. Germline CDR1 reads LGHDT; CDR2 reads YNNKEL (reference sequence).

V and J are TRBV7-9 and TRBJ2-3; D may be TRBD2 (6 bases). The CDR3 runs 14 residues. V lost 5 bases and J lost 2, with 11 bases in between. Germline V gene lookup returns CDR1 SEHNR and CDR2 FQNEAQ (reference sequence). The CDR3 here is CASSGGTFTDTQYF. In nucleotides, the CDR3 is TGTGCCAGCAGCGGGGGGACTTTCACAGATACGCAGTATTTT.

Sample share makes this clonotype medium-sized (0.01 to 0.1%). The chain has TRBV27 and TRBJ2-1; D gene uncertain. V shed 6 bases and J shed 5 bases, with 20 bases lying between them. Per the germline V gene, CDR1 is MNHEY and CDR2 is SMNVEV (reference sequence). The CDR3 covers 16 residues. CDR3 in DNA: TGTGCCAGCAGCCCTAGGGCCTTATCCCGCAACAATGAGCAGTTCTTC. Translation gives CASSPRALSRNNEQFF.

This clonotype was found many times. This chain joins TRBV29-1 and TRBJ1-2; D is possibly TRBD1 (6 bases). CDR1 and CDR2 from the germline V gene are SQVTM and ANQGSEA. The CDR3 spans 13 residues. Trimming stripped 5 bases from V and 4 bases from J, with 14 bases between. CDR3 sequence (DNA): TGCAGCGTTTCCCCCAGGGGATTCTATGGCTACACCTTC. Protein: CSVSPRGFYGYTF.

This clonotype has a count of ten or more. The chain couples TRBV4-1 to TRBJ1-1; possible D gene TRBD1, 5 bases. Germline loops: CDR1 MGHRA, CDR2 YSYEKL. Trimming took off 3 bases at V and 4 bases at J, with 15 bases between the two ends. CDR3 length: 15 amino acids. This CDR3 reads CASSHRSGGSTEAFF. Here the CDR3 DNA reads TGCGCCAGCAGCCACCGGAGTGGGGGGTCCACTGAAGCTTTCTTT.

This chain uses TRBV2 with TRBJ2-7, with 8 positions matching TRBD2. This CDR3 is 12 amino acids long. The V gene's germline CDR1 is SNHLY and CDR2 FYNNEI. After removal of 7 bases from V and 4 bases from J, the junction contained 3 bases not matched to a gene. The CDR3 sequence: CASKASGYEQYF. The CDR3, as DNA: TGTGCCAGCAAGGCTAGCGGGTACGAGCAGTACTTC.

This clonotype was counted ten times or more. The CDR3 loop is CASSSVTRRGYTF. For the CDR3, the DNA is TGTGCCAGCAGTTCGGTCACCCGTAGGGGCTACACCTTC. The chain links TRBV28 to TRBJ1-2, with D unclear. Trimming shortened V by 4 bases and J by 8 bases, and 14 bases separated the two germline ends. The CDR3 runs to 13 residues. The germline CDR1 and CDR2 sequences are MDHEN and SYDVKM.

The rearrangement uses TRBV6-5 and TRBJ2-5, with TRBD1 matching over 7 bases. V lost 0 bases, J lost 7 bases, and 11 bases stayed unmatched. The CDR3 totals 16 residues. Looked up from germline, CDR1 is MNHEY and CDR2 is SVGAGI. CDR3 in amino acids: CASSYSEGGSKATQYF. DNA for the CDR3: TGTGCCAGCAGTTACTCGGAAGGGGGCTCCAAGGCGACCCAGTACTTC.

The J gene is TRBJ2-3, the V gene TRBV20-1; TRBD2 agrees at 9 bases. J was trimmed by 6 bases and V by 5 bases; bases with no gene match: 6. CDR3 length equals 13 residues. Germline V lookup: CDR1 DFQATT, CDR2 SNEGSKA (reference sequence). The DNA of the CDR3 is TGCAGTGCTCGCGCGGGGGGGATGGATACGCAGTATTTT. This gives the protein CSARAGGMDTQYF.

This clonotype was counted ten times or more. The chain joins TRBV29-1 to TRBJ2-3; D perhaps matches TRBD1 (6 bases). Germline CDR1 and CDR2: SQVTM and ANQGSEA. There are 13 residues in the CDR3. Trimming left V 1 base short and J 4 bases short, with 9 bases between. The CDR3 spells CSVEVSGADTQYF. The CDR3 coding sequence is TGCAGCGTTGAAGTCTCAGGGGCAGATACGCAGTATTTT.

This clonotype has just a few counts. The CDR3 loop reads CASTRGTGGETQYF. CDR3 nucleotides: TGTGCCAGCACGAGAGGGACAGGGGGTGAGACCCAGTACTTC. This rearrangement joins TRBV6-1 to TRBJ2-5; 11 bases agree with TRBD1. CDR3 length: 14 residues. Germline V lookup: CDR1 MNHNS, CDR2 SASEGT. V was pared by 7 bases and J by 5 bases, with 6 bases of the junction left unmatched.

This clonotype has a count of ten or more. The V and J genes are TRBV29-1 and TRBJ1-1; 10 bases fit TRBD1. Germline V gene data show CDR1 as SQVTM and CDR2 as ANQGSEA. With 5 bases clipped from V and 3 bases from J, the junction kept 6 bases outside the gene matches. CDR3 length: 14 amino acids. The CDR3 DNA reads TGCAGCGTTTCGGACAGGGGGAGTGACACTGAAGCTTTCTTT. Translation: CSVSDRGSDTEAFF.

The V gene is TRBV7-2, the J gene TRBJ2-7, with a weak D call TRBD1 (5 bases). Germline CDR1 reads SGHTA; CDR2 reads FQGNSA. V was shortened by 0 bases and J by 7 bases, with 19 bases between the two germline ends. The CDR3 is 16 residues long. The CDR3 protein is CASSLAKGVRVGEQYF. In DNA form, the CDR3 reads TGTGCCAGCAGCTTAGCGAAGGGTGTCAGGGTGGGAGAGCAGTACTTC.

This clonotype was seen repeatedly, ten times or more. The genes are TRBV28 and TRBJ2-5; 8 bases fit TRBD2. V lost 7 bases to trimming and J lost 5 bases; unmatched junction nucleotides: 12. CDR1 is MDHEN and CDR2 is SYDVKM in the germline V gene. CDR3 length: 15 residues. The CDR3 spells CASNEGRGAFETQYF. The CDR3 region has the DNA TGTGCCAGCAACGAAGGGCGGGGGGCGTTTGAGACCCAGTACTTC.

The table lists this clonotype with many counts. The V gene is TRBV20-1, the J gene TRBJ2-5; D unresolved. The V end lost 1 base, the J end lost 4 bases, and 7 bases lay between the germline ends. The CDR3 has 12 residues. From germline, CDR1 is DFQATT and CDR2 SNEGSKA (reference sequence). CDR3 sequence: CSARVWGETQYF. In DNA, the CDR3 is TGCAGTGCTAGAGTGTGGGGAGAGACCCAGTACTTC.

This clonotype was seen many times. The chain employs TRBV21-1 and TRBJ2-1. TRBV21-1 is reported as a pseudogene. The CDR3 length is 13 residues. The CDR3 loop reads CASTLPGDNEQFF. In DNA form, the CDR3 reads TGTGCCAGCACTCTGCCTGGAGACAATGAGCAGTTCTTC.